One and the same sample provided the 20 T cell receptor beta chains below, sequenced in a study of CD8 T cells in Susac syndrome. Roughly 0.45 to 1 ug RNA was reverse transcribed with random hexamers. TCRdb re-called the immunoSEQ multiplex PCR reads through MiXCR, storing one row per CDR3 protein. The sample holds roughly 200,000 distinct CDR3 sequences; approximately 95% are singletons and the top ten take around 0.1%. The specimen sequenced was CD4+ T cells from PBMCs. The receptors derive from a human donor in good health.

The V gene is TRBV15, the J gene TRBJ2-1; 9 bases align to TRBD2. Germline V gene lookup returns CDR1 LNHNV and CDR2 YYDKDF (reference sequence). V dropped 0 bases and J dropped 10; count of bases not matched to a gene: 10. CDR3 size: 16 residues. For the CDR3, the DNA is TGTGCCACCAGCAGAGATAGGGGTAGCGGGGGTTACGAGCAGTTCTTC. Amino acids: CATSRDRGSGGYEQFF.

The chain uses TRBV20-1 and TRBJ1-6; D gene ambiguous. V lost 3 bases, J lost 10 bases, and 22 bases lay in between. This CDR3 is 16 amino acids long. Germline CDR1 is DFQATT and CDR2 is SNEGSKA (reference sequence). The CDR3 nucleotides are TGCAGTGCTAGGCTTCCCCCGCGGAGGGCTGGGTCACCCCTCCACTTT. This sequence encodes CSARLPPRRAGSPLHF.

This clonotype has a handful of counts. V and J are TRBV7-2 and TRBJ1-6, with a tentative D call TRBD1 (6 bases). V was pared by 0 bases and J by 7 bases, with 13 bases between. Germline lookup yields CDR1 SGHTA and CDR2 FQGNSA. This CDR3 has 16 amino acids. The CDR3 nucleotides are TGTGCCAGCAGCTTAGCGTACAGGGACCGCAATTCACCCCTCCACTTT. Protein sequence: CASSLAYRDRNSPLHF.

CDR3 nucleotides: TGTGCCAGCAGGATAGAGTCCAGGGACTATAATTCACCCCTCCACTTT. It translates to CASRIESRDYNSPLHF. The V and J genes are TRBV7-9 and TRBJ1-6; TRBD1 might be the D (5 bases). This CDR3 comprises 16 residues. Germline-derived CDR1 and CDR2 are SEHNR and FQNEAQ (reference sequence). V lost 6 bases and J 3 bases, leaving 15 bases between the germline ends.

This rearrangement joins TRBV12-3 or TRBV12-4 to TRBJ1-1; D is unclear. This CDR3 is built from 13 residues. V lost 3 bases and J 4 bases, leaving 9 bases between the germline ends. CDR3 nucleotide sequence: TGTGCCAGCAGTTTTAATGCGGGCACTGAAGCTTTCTTT. Its translation is CASSFNAGTEAFF.

The chain recombines TRBV4-3 with TRBJ2-2; D not resolved. Looked up from germline, CDR1 is LGHNA and CDR2 is YSLEER. This CDR3 has 15 amino acids. The ends were cut back, 2 bases at V and 0 bases at J, with 7 bases in the middle. The CDR3 spells CASSQSSANTGELFF. The CDR3 coding sequence is TGCGCCAGCAGCCAATCTTCCGCGAACACCGGGGAGCTGTTTTTT.

This chain uses TRBV27 with TRBJ1-6, with 12 bases aligning to TRBD1. This CDR3 is 16 amino acids long. V gave up 4 bases and J gave up 9 bases; unmatched junction bases: 7. CDR1 MNHEY and CDR2 SMNVEV come from the germline V gene (reference sequence). The CDR3 here is CASSSRDRGQGSPLHF. As DNA, the CDR3 is TGTGCCAGCAGTTCCCGGGACAGGGGGCAAGGTTCACCCCTCCACTTT.

The CDR3 nucleotides are TGTGCCAGTAGTAGAGAAAGTGTAAGGGGACCAGATACGCAGTATTTT. Translated, it gives CASSRESVRGPDTQYF. The chain joins TRBV19 to TRBJ2-3; the D gene could be TRBD1 or TRBD2 (5 bases each). The CDR3 is made up of 16 amino acids. V lost 4 bases and J lost 4, with 18 bases in between. Germline lookup yields CDR1 LNHDA and CDR2 SQIVND (reference sequence).

The chain links TRBV29-1 to TRBJ2-1; 9 bases align to TRBD1. CDR3 size: 13 residues. Germline lookup yields CDR1 SQVTM and CDR2 ANQGSEA. The DNA for the CDR3 is TGCAGTGGACAGGGGTTAACCTACAATGAGCAGTTCTTC. Its translation is CSGQGLTYNEQFF.

This chain links TRBV2 with TRBJ2-2, with D possibly being TRBD2 (6 bases). Germline V lookup: CDR1 SNHLY, CDR2 FYNNEI. Trimming left V 7 bases short and J 4 bases short, with 13 bases between. This CDR3 contains 14 residues. The DNA for the CDR3 is TGTGCCAGCACAGGACTATCTGGCACCGGGGAGCTGTTTTTT. Its protein is CASTGLSGTGELFF.

The gene calls are TRBV20-1 and TRBJ2-5; D not resolved. V lost 3 bases and J 0 bases, leaving 5 bases between the germline ends. The CDR3 extends over 12 amino acids. CDR1 and CDR2 from the germline V gene are DFQATT and SNEGSKA (reference sequence). The CDR3 sequence is CSASRDQETQYF. The CDR3 DNA reads as TGCAGTGCTAGCCGGGACCAAGAGACCCAGTACTTC.

This chain uses TRBV20-1 with TRBJ1-5; unclear D gene. Trimming cost V 2 bases and J 2 bases, with 7 bases left between them. The germline V gene encodes CDR1 DFQATT and CDR2 SNEGSKA (reference sequence). The CDR3 length is 13 residues. The CDR3 bases are TGCAGTGCTAGATTTTCTGGCAATCAGCCCCAGCATTTT. As protein: CSARFSGNQPQHF.

The rearrangement uses TRBV5-1 and TRBJ2-2; 9 bases fit TRBD2. This CDR3 contains 15 residues. V lost 3 bases and J lost 4; bases outside the gene matches: 4. From germline, CDR1 is SGHRS and CDR2 YFSETQ. The chain's CDR3 is CASSSGLAPTGELFF. The CDR3 region has the DNA TGCGCCAGCAGCTCTGGACTAGCGCCCACCGGGGAGCTGTTTTTT.

The gene calls are TRBV12-3 or TRBV12-4 and TRBJ1-5; 9 bases agree with TRBD1. The CDR3 runs to 16 residues. The ends lost 4 bases at V and 4 bases at J; junction bases unmatched: 8. The CDR3 region has the DNA TGTGCCAGCAGTTCGGGACAGGGTGTACCGAATCAGCCCCAGCATTTT. This translates into CASSSGQGVPNQPQHF.

The J gene is TRBJ2-7, the V gene TRBV18; D possibly corresponds to TRBD1 (5 bases). The germline V and J ends were trimmed by 3 bases and 3 bases, with 12 bases remaining between them. The CDR3 extends over 14 amino acids. From germline, CDR1 is KGHSH and CDR2 LQKENI. CDR3 residues: CASSPGQARYEQYF. In DNA, the CDR3 is TGTGCCAGCTCACCGGGGCAGGCCCGCTACGAGCAGTACTTC.

The chain recombines TRBV4-1 with TRBJ1-2, with D hard to call. The CDR3 has 17 residues. The germline V gene encodes CDR1 MGHRA and CDR2 YSYEKL. Trimming left V 4 bases short and J 8 bases short, with 26 bases between. The CDR3 DNA follows: TGCGCCAGCAGCCCTTCATCGAGAGGGCAGGCTCGACGGGGCTACACCTTC. Amino acid sequence: CASSPSSRGQARRGYTF.

The V and J genes are TRBV27 and TRBJ1-1; D might be TRBD1 (5 bases). Germline V gene lookup returns CDR1 MNHEY and CDR2 SMNVEV (reference sequence). The CDR3 loop spans 15 amino acids. Trimming took 4 bases from V and 6 from J, leaving 18 bases between them. The CDR3 bases are TGTGCCAGCAGTTCACCCGACGGGGGAAAAGCTGAAGCTTTCTTT. It translates to CASSSPDGGKAEAFF.

The chain is built from TRBV7-2 and TRBJ2-3; no definite D call. With 8 bases removed from V and 1 base from J, the gap between germline ends came to 13 bases. The CDR3 loop spans 14 amino acids. Per the germline V gene, CDR1 is SGHTA and CDR2 is FQGNSA. The CDR3 protein is CASALGLGTDTQYF. Written as DNA, the CDR3 is TGTGCCAGCGCGCTGGGCTTGGGCACAGATACGCAGTATTTT. The variable domain in full, completed from reference TRBV7-2 and TRBJ2-3, reads GAGVSQSPSNKVTEKGKDVELRCDPISGHTALYWYRQSLGQGLEFLIYFQGNSAPDKSGLPSDRFSAERTGGSVSTLTIQRTQQEDSAVYLCASALGLGTDTQYFGPGTRLTVL.

J is TRBJ2-7 and V is TRBV4-2; D call uncertain. The CDR3 extends over 15 amino acids. V lost 0 bases to trimming and J lost 0 bases, with 9 bases between them. Germline-derived CDR1 and CDR2 are LGHNA and YNFKEQ. Here the CDR3 reads CASSQEGSGSYEQYV. CDR3 bases: TGTGCCAGCAGCCAAGAGGGCTCTGGCTCCTACGAGCAGTACGTC.

V is TRBV29-1 and J is TRBJ1-1, with D perhaps TRBD1 (5 bases). Per germline, CDR1 SQVTM and CDR2 ANQGSEA. Trimming shortened V by 2 bases and J by 0 bases, and 7 bases separated the two germline ends. The CDR3 sequence is 13 residues long. In DNA form, the CDR3 reads TGCAGCGTTGAAAGACAGCTGAACACTGAAGCTTTCTTT. The encoded protein is CSVERQLNTEAFF.